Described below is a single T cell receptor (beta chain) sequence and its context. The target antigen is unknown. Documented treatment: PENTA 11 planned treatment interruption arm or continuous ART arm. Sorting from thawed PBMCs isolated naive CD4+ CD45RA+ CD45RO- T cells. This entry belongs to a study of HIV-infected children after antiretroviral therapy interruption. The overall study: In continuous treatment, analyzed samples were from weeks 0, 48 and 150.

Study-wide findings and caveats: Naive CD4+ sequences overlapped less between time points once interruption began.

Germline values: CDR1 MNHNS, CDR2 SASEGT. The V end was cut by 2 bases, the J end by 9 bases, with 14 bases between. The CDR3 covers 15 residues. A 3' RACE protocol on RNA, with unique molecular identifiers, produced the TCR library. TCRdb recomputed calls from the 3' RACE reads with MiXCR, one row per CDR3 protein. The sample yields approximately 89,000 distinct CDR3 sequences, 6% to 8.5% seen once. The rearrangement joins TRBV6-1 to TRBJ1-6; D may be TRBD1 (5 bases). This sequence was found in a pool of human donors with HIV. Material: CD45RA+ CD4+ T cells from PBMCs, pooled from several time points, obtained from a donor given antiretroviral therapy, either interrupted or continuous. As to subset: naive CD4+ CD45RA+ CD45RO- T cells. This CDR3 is CASSELDRPGSPLHF. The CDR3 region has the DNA TGTGCCAGCAGTGAATTAGACAGACCCGGTTCACCCCTCCACTTT.